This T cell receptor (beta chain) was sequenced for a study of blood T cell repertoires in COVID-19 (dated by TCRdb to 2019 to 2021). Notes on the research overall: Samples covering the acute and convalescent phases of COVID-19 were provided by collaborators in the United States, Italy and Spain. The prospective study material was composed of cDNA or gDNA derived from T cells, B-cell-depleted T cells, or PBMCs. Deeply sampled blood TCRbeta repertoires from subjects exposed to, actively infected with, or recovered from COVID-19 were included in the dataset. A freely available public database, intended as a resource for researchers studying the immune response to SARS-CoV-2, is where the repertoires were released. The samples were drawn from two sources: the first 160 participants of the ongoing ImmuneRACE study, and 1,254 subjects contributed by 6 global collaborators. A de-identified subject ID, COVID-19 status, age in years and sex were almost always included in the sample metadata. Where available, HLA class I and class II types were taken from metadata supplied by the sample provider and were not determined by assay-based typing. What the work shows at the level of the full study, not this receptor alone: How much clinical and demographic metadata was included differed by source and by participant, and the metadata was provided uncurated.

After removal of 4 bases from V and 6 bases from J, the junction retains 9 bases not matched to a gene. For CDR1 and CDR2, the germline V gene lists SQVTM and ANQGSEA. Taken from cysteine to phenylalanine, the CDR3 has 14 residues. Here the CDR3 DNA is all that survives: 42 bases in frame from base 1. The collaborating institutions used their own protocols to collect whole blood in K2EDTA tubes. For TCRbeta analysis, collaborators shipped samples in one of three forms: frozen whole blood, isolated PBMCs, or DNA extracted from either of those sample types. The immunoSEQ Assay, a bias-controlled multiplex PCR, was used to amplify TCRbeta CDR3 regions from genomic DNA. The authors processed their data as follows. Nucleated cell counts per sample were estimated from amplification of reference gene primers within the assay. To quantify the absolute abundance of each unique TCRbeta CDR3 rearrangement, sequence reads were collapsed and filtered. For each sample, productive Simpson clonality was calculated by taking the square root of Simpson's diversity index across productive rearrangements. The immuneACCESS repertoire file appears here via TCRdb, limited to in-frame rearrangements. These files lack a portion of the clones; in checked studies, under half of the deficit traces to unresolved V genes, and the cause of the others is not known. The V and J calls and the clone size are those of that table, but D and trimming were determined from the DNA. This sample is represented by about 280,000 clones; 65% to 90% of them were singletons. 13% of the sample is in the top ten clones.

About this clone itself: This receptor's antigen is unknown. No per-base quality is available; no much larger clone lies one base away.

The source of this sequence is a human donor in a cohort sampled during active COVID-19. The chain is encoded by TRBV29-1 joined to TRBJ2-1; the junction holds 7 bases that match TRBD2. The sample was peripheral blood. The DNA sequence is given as TGCAGCGTTGGAGGCGGGAGTGCTAGCAATGAGCAGTTCTTC. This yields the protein CSVGGGSASNEQFF.